The rows below give T cell receptor beta chains drawn from one sample of a study of cytomegalovirus exposure and HLA in healthy donors. Generated by immunoSEQ multiplex PCR, the TCRdb table keeps only in-frame clones and is missing some. The repertoire has about 360,000 clones, 80% to 90% of them found once; the top ten carry roughly 0.8%. The specimen was PBMCs. The origin of the receptors is a woman aged 18-29 years in good health and CMV-seronegative. The conserved cysteine and the conserved F or W are not part of the CDR3 here. Fields, in order: V gene, J gene, CDR3 protein.

TRBV6-1	TRBJ2-2	ASGPIQGGNGELF
TRBV7-9	TRBJ2-7	ASSEGDTEQY
TRBV2	TRBJ2-3	ASRARAGGTDTQY
TRBV28	TRBJ2-7	ASSLPGQVSYEQY
TRBV6-1	TRBJ2-1	ASSKELAGGDNEQF
TRBV29-1	TRBJ2-3	SVRLAGWDTQY
TRBV4-1	TRBJ1-5	ASSSKSSNQPQH
TRBV11-2	TRBJ1-2	ASSLKHGGEGAYGYT
TRBV6-6	TRBJ1-2	ASRSPGSNYGYT
TRBV2	TRBJ1-3	ASGLNLAGNTIY
TRBV7-9	TRBJ1-5	ASSPRGSSNQPQH
TRBV19	TRBJ2-3	ASSKLGLALSTDTQY
TRBV5-5	TRBJ1-2	ASSYPPLTGSYGYT
TRBV16	TRBJ1-4	ASSQSSNEKLF
TRBV7-6	TRBJ2-1	ASSLSWRGGNEQF
TRBV7-9	TRBJ2-7	ASSSLQGVAYEQY
TRBV6-5	TRBJ1-2	ASSTTGRGYGYT
TRBV29-1	TRBJ2-3	SVTGSRPDTDTQY
TRBV6-1	TRBJ2-5	ASSELAGEQETQY
TRBV7-9	TRBJ2-7	ASSLLRDRGYHEQY
TRBV28	TRBJ2-7	ASSLLGQGAYEQY
TRBV9	TRBJ1-3	ASSASGVLGNTIY
TRBV30	TRBJ2-3	AWSAGLGSTDTQY
TRBV30	TRBJ2-7	AWSARYEQY
TRBV5-1	TRBJ2-3	ASSSGRDTQY
TRBV11-2	TRBJ2-3	ASSLASGGIDTQY
TRBV2	TRBJ2-1	ASSSSLAGGRNEQF
TRBV28	TRBJ2-1	ASSLLAGGSHDNEQF
TRBV6-5	TRBJ1-4	ASTARGRAEKLF
TRBV6-4	TRBJ2-2	ASSGGRGPGELF
TRBV14	TRBJ2-5	ASSQDWELAYGETQY
TRBV28	TRBJ1-1	ASRTGNVAEAF
TRBV19	TRBJ1-3	ASSTGGSGNTIY
TRBV9	TRBJ2-1	ASSARWAGGERDNEQF
TRBV16	TRBJ2-7	ASSPVGTSGTYEQY
TRBV5-1	TRBJ2-7	ASSPGGTGPYEQY
TRBV6-1	TRBJ2-5	ASSVRRVAGGRQETQY
TRBV11-3	TRBJ2-3	ASSLQGGSTDTQY
TRBV13	TRBJ1-6	ASSRRDSNNSPLH
TRBV15	TRBJ2-2	ATSPPGSSGELF
TRBV4-1	TRBJ2-5	ASSPHGLRETQY
TRBV28	TRBJ1-5	ASSFEAGGKGNQPQH
TRBV6-1	TRBJ1-5	ATAKNQPQH
TRBV30	TRBJ2-5	AWRRRTSGETQY
TRBV4-2	TRBJ1-1	ASSHLAPTVNTEAF
TRBV5-1	TRBJ2-2	ASSYPDRGDTGELF
TRBV30	TRBJ2-5	ARKQGGGQETQY
TRBV5-6	TRBJ2-3	ASSPMFTGLPTDTQY
TRBV6-1	TRBJ2-7	ASSGLQGGYYEQY
TRBV4-2	TRBJ2-7	ASSQEGVSPSYEQY
TRBV6-1	TRBJ2-3	ASSGGLADTQY
TRBV25-1	TRBJ2-2	ASSRGTGDTGELF
TRBV7-2	TRBJ2-7	ASSSSGTSGTYEQY
TRBV2	TRBJ2-5	ASRQGAIETQY